The 11 T cell receptor beta chains presented below share a single source sample, sequenced in a study of blood T cell repertoires in COVID-19. Repertoires were generated with immunoSEQ multiplex PCR, while TCRdb's copy carries only in-frame clones and drops some. The sample includes about 370,000 clones, about 89% of them seen just once. Sequencing was carried out using peripheral blood. The receptors stem from a woman in her thirties with COVID-19, enrolled during active disease.

V is TRBV10-2 and J is TRBJ2-6; D is unclear. CDR1 WSHSY and CDR2 SAAADI come from the germline V gene. There are 15 residues in the CDR3. V shed 3 bases and J shed 4 bases, with 10 bases lying between them. This chain's CDR3 is CASSDWAKGANVLTF. The CDR3, as DNA: TGCGCCAGCAGTGATTGGGCGAAAGGGGCCAACGTCCTGACTTTC.

The chain joins TRBV11-2 to TRBJ2-2; 10 bases fit TRBD1. The CDR3 sequence is 16 residues long. Losses at the gene ends were 2 bases for V and 3 bases for J; bases not matched to a gene: 3. Germline V gene sequence: CDR1 SGHAT, CDR2 FQNNGV. CDR3 coding DNA: TGTGCCAGCAGCTTAAGAGGGACAGGGGACACCGGGGAGCTGTTTTTT. Encoded protein: CASSLRGTGDTGELFF.

The chain employs TRBV7-6 and TRBJ2-1, with D tentatively TRBD1 (5 bases). V was cut by 2 bases and J by 5 bases, with 16 bases left in between. The CDR3 is 16 residues long. CDR1 is SGHVS, CDR2 FNYEAQ, per germline. CDR3 region: CASSLNGHSSNNEQFF. The CDR3 DNA sequence: TGTGCCAGCAGCTTAAACGGACATTCTTCAAACAATGAGCAGTTCTTC.

This clone was picked up one time. The CDR3 region has the DNA TGCGCCAGCAGCCAGACGGACAGGGAATACACTGAAGCTTTCTTT. This codes for CASSQTDREYTEAFF. This chain joins TRBV4-3 and TRBJ1-1; 8 nucleotides match TRBD1. The CDR3 runs 15 residues. The J segment lost 3 bases and the V segment lost 3 bases, leaving 6 bases of the junction unmatched. Germline CDR1 LGHNA, CDR2 YSLEER.

This sequence joins TRBV30 and TRBJ2-2; D unresolved. Germline CDR1 and CDR2: GTSNPN and SVGIG (reference sequence). The ends were cut back, 3 bases at V and 5 bases at J, with 7 bases in the middle. The CDR3 consists of 12 residues. The CDR3 coding sequence is TGTGCCTGGAGGAGATTAACCGGGGAGCTGTTTTTT. Its protein is CAWRRLTGELFF.

The chain employs TRBV24-1 and TRBJ2-1, with 9 bases identical to TRBD2. J gave up 7 bases and V 1 base, and 7 bases lay outside the gene matches. The CDR3 consists of 16 residues. Germline CDR1 and CDR2: KGHDR and SFDVKD. CDR3 sequence (DNA): TGTGCCACCAGTGATTTCCGGACTAGCGACCCGAATGAGCAGTTCTTC. This gives the protein CATSDFRTSDPNEQFF.

The J gene is TRBJ1-1, the V gene TRBV19; 8 bases match TRBD1. Germline values: CDR1 LNHDA, CDR2 SQIVND (reference sequence). V shed 4 bases, J shed 0 bases, and the junction held 7 bases outside the gene matches. This CDR3 has 16 residues. CDR3 protein: CASSTSRTGLNTEAFF. In DNA form, the CDR3 reads TGTGCCAGTAGTACCTCTAGGACAGGGCTGAACACTGAAGCTTTCTTT.

This rearrangement joins TRBV28 to TRBJ1-3; D perhaps matches TRBD1 (6 bases). V was trimmed by 3 bases and J by 8 bases, leaving 8 bases between them. The CDR3 is 12 residues long. CDR1 is MDHEN, CDR2 SYDVKM, per germline. CDR3 protein: CASSFQGYTIYF. CDR3 DNA: TGTGCCAGCAGTTTTCAGGGGTACACCATATATTTT.

This clone was seen just once. This chain joins TRBV12-5 and TRBJ2-2; 13 bases align to TRBD2. The CDR3 contains 15 residues. Trimming at V came to 5 bases and at J to 9 bases, leaving 6 bases not matched to a gene. The germline CDR1 and CDR2 sequences are LGHNT and FRNRAP. CDR3 residues: CASGLRTSGSRELFF. DNA of the CDR3: TGTGCTAGTGGTCTTCGGACTAGCGGGAGCCGGGAGCTGTTTTTT.

The chain carries TRBV16 and TRBJ2-7; 7 bases are shared with TRBD1. J was trimmed by 5 bases and V by 0 bases; bases with no gene match: 1. Germline CDR1 reads KGHSY; CDR2 reads FQNENV. The CDR3 has 13 amino acids. The CDR3 DNA sequence: TGTGCCAGCAGCCAATCGACAGGGAACGAGCAGTACTTC. It codes for CASSQSTGNEQYF.

The chain links TRBV5-1 to TRBJ2-1; 13 nucleotides match TRBD2. The CDR3 loop spans 15 amino acids. Germline CDR1 is SGHRS and CDR2 is YFSETQ. The J segment lost 9 bases and the V segment lost 4 bases, leaving 7 bases of the junction unmatched. The CDR3 spells CASSPGLAGVGEQFF. CDR3 in DNA: TGCGCCAGCAGCCCAGGACTAGCGGGAGTGGGTGAGCAGTTCTTC.